The 23 T cell receptor beta chains presented below share a single source sample, sequenced in a study of post-analysis software for immune sequencing data. Included in the TCR beta cDNA libraries were unique molecular identifiers. TCRdb ran MiXCR on the PCR reads and lists one entry per CDR3 protein. The table has about 160,000 distinct CDR3 sequences, 35% to 40% seen once. The starting material was blood, obtained after autologous hematopoietic stem cell transplantation. The source of these receptors is a girl aged 10-17 years with multiple sclerosis.

This sequence joins TRBV6-5 and TRBJ2-1; D is unresolved. Germline V CDR1 and CDR2: MNHEY, SVGAGI. Trimming cost V 0 bases and J 4 bases, with 10 bases left between them. There are 15 residues in the CDR3. The CDR3 protein is CASSYSRYEYNEQFF. The CDR3 nucleotides are TGTGCCAGCAGTTACTCGAGGTATGAGTACAATGAGCAGTTCTTC.

The CDR3 DNA follows: TGTGCCAGCAGCCTGGGGGACAGGGAGGTTGAAAAACTGTTTTTT. It yields the protein CASSLGDREVEKLFF. The gene calls are TRBV7-2 and TRBJ1-4, with TRBD1 matching 9 bases. Trimming took 5 bases from V and 7 from J; bases not matched to a gene: 8. The germline V gene has CDR1 SGHTA and CDR2 FQGNSA. The CDR3 totals 15 residues.

V gene TRBV12-3 or TRBV12-4 combines with J gene TRBJ2-1; D is ambiguous. The CDR3 runs to 14 residues. The V end lost 4 bases, the J end lost 9 bases, and 16 bases lay between the germline ends. In nucleotides, the CDR3 is TGTGCCAGCAGTTGGAAGTCCCTCAGAAGTGAGCAGTTCTTC. It encodes CASSWKSLRSEQFF.

Only a few counts were recorded for this clonotype. J is TRBJ2-4 and V is TRBV6-5, with D possibly being TRBD1 or TRBD2 (5 bases each). Trimming stripped 2 bases from V and 9 bases from J, with 14 bases between. Germline CDR1 MNHEY, CDR2 SVGAGI. CDR3 size: 14 residues. The CDR3 nucleotides read TGTGCCAGCAGTTACCTACTAGGGGAAGGCATTCAGTACTTC. Its protein product is CASSYLLGEGIQYF.

The chain recombines TRBV12-3 or TRBV12-4 with TRBJ2-1; 7 nucleotides agree with TRBD1. Germline trimming cut 6 bases from V and 6 bases from J; bases unmatched to any gene: 8. The CDR3 extends over 14 amino acids. In DNA form, the CDR3 reads TGTGCCAGCAGCTCTGACAGGGCAGGCAATGAGCAGTTCTTC. This encodes CASSSDRAGNEQFF.

The chain uses TRBV5-1 and TRBJ2-3; D uncertain. The germline gives CDR1 SGHRS, CDR2 YFSETQ. This CDR3 is 13 amino acids long. V was trimmed by 0 bases and J by 4 bases, leaving 6 bases between them. CDR3 in amino acids: CASSLATPDTQYF. In DNA, the CDR3 is TGCGCCAGCAGCTTGGCCACGCCAGATACGCAGTATTTT.

A few counts support this clonotype. The chain joins TRBV27 to TRBJ1-2; D is uncertain. V was cut by 0 bases and J by 4 bases, with 6 bases left in between. The V gene's germline CDR1 is MNHEY and CDR2 SMNVEV (reference sequence). The length of the CDR3 is 13 residues. CDR3 sequence reads: CASSLSAGYGYTF. The DNA for the CDR3 is TGTGCCAGCAGTTTATCTGCGGGCTATGGCTACACCTTC.

The rearrangement joins TRBV25-1 to TRBJ1-2; tentative D call: TRBD1 (5 bases). CDR3 length: 14 amino acids. Trimming took off 3 bases at V and 9 bases at J, with 17 bases between the two ends. Germline lookup yields CDR1 MGHDK and CDR2 SYGVNS. The chain's CDR3 is CASSESGQGSRYTF. The DNA for the CDR3 is TGTGCCAGCAGTGAGTCAGGGCAGGGTTCTCGCTACACCTTC.

The rearrangement joins TRBV30 to TRBJ1-2; D gene unclear. CDR3 length: 13 amino acids. From germline, CDR1 is GTSNPN and CDR2 SVGIG (reference sequence). V lost 0 bases to trimming and J lost 3 bases, with 8 bases between them. The CDR3 spells CAWSVRADYGYTF. The DNA of the CDR3 is TGTGCCTGGAGTGTACGGGCTGACTATGGCTACACCTTC.

This clonotype appeared a single time. Just one base apart from a much larger clone, this may be a read error. This chain connects TRBV28 to TRBJ2-4, with 9 nucleotides matching TRBD1. V gave up 8 bases and J gave up 15 bases; unmatched junction bases: 14. The CDR3 spans 13 residues. CDR1 and CDR2 from the germline V gene are MDHEN and SYDVKM. The CDR3 DNA reads TGTGCCAGCGGCTATATTCAGGGACAGGGAAGGTACTTC. Translation: CASGYIQGQGRYF.

This clonotype turned up a few times. This sequence joins TRBV7-8 and TRBJ1-5; no clear D gene. This CDR3 has 14 residues. Trimming took 5 bases from V and 3 from J, leaving 11 bases between them. In germline, CDR1 is SGHVS, CDR2 FQNEAQ. CDR3 protein: CASSASRSNQPQHF. CDR3 DNA: TGTGCCAGCAGCGCCTCCCGGTCCAATCAGCCCCAGCATTTT.

The chain has TRBV6-6 and TRBJ1-2, with 7 bases that match TRBD1. The V gene end was trimmed by 8 bases and the J gene end by 8 bases; junction bases not matched to a gene: 14. Germline V lookup: CDR1 MNHNY, CDR2 SVGAGI (reference sequence). This CDR3 has 14 amino acids. In DNA, the CDR3 is TGTGCCAGCGACGGAAAACAGGGGCAGAGGGGCTACACCTTC. It encodes CASDGKQGQRGYTF.

The rearrangement links TRBV29-1 to TRBJ2-1; TRBD2 matches 9 bases. The V gene end was trimmed by 6 bases and the J gene end by 0 bases; junction bases not matched to a gene: 9. CDR3 size: 16 residues. Germline assignment: CDR1 SQVTM and CDR2 ANQGSEA. CDR3 nucleotides: TGCAGCGTCTCGAAACTGGGACTAGCCTCCTACAATGAGCAGTTCTTC. Its protein is CSVSKLGLASYNEQFF.

The chain uses TRBV27 and TRBJ2-5; D not resolved. V dropped 6 bases and J dropped 3 bases, with 17 bases sitting between them. Per the germline V gene, CDR1 is MNHEY and CDR2 is SMNVEV (reference sequence). The CDR3 length is 15 residues. The CDR3 region is CASSYDAKVEETQYF. CDR3 coding DNA: TGTGCCAGCAGCTACGACGCCAAGGTGGAAGAGACCCAGTACTTC.

This clonotype was seen at least ten times. The chain joins TRBV20-1 to TRBJ2-7, with TRBD2 matching 7 bases. Germline trimming cut 3 bases from V and 3 bases from J; bases unmatched to any gene: 5. CDR3 size: 13 residues. The germline V gene has CDR1 DFQATT and CDR2 SNEGSKA (reference sequence). In DNA form, the CDR3 reads TGCAGTGCTAGGCGGGAGCTTATCTACGAGCAGTACTTC. It yields the protein CSARRELIYEQYF.

Many counts were recorded for this clonotype. The chain uses TRBV7-9 and TRBJ2-7; 7 bases match TRBD2. V shed 4 bases, J shed 2 bases, and the junction held 8 bases outside the gene matches. This CDR3 contains 15 residues. Germline V gives CDR1 SEHNR, CDR2 FQNEAQ (reference sequence). The CDR3 DNA reads as TGTGCCAGCAGCTCTTCCCTTCGGGGGGCCTACGAGCAGTACTTC. Amino acid sequence: CASSSSLRGAYEQYF.

This clonotype has at least ten counts. A much larger clonotype is one base distant, so this may be a read error. CDR3 residues: CASSFGGPRGEQYF. DNA of the CDR3: TGTGCCAGCAGCTTCGGGGGCCCCCGTGGCGAGCAGTACTTC. This sequence joins TRBV11-2 and TRBJ2-7; D assignment may be TRBD1 or TRBD2 (6 bases each). The CDR3 loop spans 14 amino acids. Looked up from germline, CDR1 is SGHAT and CDR2 is FQNNGV. V lost 3 bases and J lost 6, with 15 bases in between.

This clonotype has just a few counts. The chain couples TRBV29-1 to TRBJ1-6, with D maybe TRBD1 (5 bases). V lost 6 bases and J 5 bases, leaving 11 bases between the germline ends. The CDR3 totals 13 residues. Germline lookup yields CDR1 SQVTM and CDR2 ANQGSEA. The CDR3 sequence: CSVAQGNNSPLHF. CDR3 DNA sequence: TGCAGCGTGGCCCAGGGCAATAATTCACCCCTCCACTTT.

This rearrangement joins TRBV5-1 to TRBJ2-3; 12 bases match TRBD2. The CDR3 runs 15 residues. With V trimmed by 4 bases and J by 5 bases, 5 bases remained unmatched. Germline V lookup: CDR1 SGHRS, CDR2 YFSETQ. As DNA, the CDR3 is TGCGCCAGCAGCCCCAGGGGACTAGCGGGAGATACGCAGTATTTT. This sequence encodes CASSPRGLAGDTQYF.

Notes on this clonotype: One end of the junction does not line up with germline, which may come from a read error. This chain joins TRBV20-1 and TRBJ2-1; 10 bases match TRBD1. The germline V gene encodes CDR1 DFQATT and CDR2 SNEGSKA (reference sequence). The CDR3 has 21 residues. In DNA form, the CDR3 reads TGCTGTGCTGTCGGGACAGGGGCGCTGGTAGCTCCCATTAGCTCCTACAATGAGCAGTTCTTC. This encodes CCAVGTGALVAPISSYNEQFF.

The chain links TRBV27 to TRBJ2-3; 7 bases line up with TRBD1. V was pared by 8 bases and J by 2 bases, with 10 bases of the junction left unmatched. Germline V gene sequence: CDR1 MNHEY, CDR2 SMNVEV (reference sequence). The CDR3 has 15 residues. CDR3 protein: CASCETRGHTDTQYF. Here the CDR3 DNA reads TGTGCCAGCTGCGAAACTAGGGGGCACACAGATACGCAGTATTTT.

The rearrangement links TRBV12-3 or TRBV12-4 to TRBJ2-3; 9 bases map to TRBD1. This CDR3 region has 15 residues. The V segment lost 3 bases and the J segment 5 bases; nucleotides outside the gene matches: 6. CDR3 amino acids: CASSLKQGAGDTQYF. CDR3 sequence (DNA): TGTGCCAGCAGTTTGAAACAGGGGGCAGGAGATACGCAGTATTTT.

This clonotype was seen more than once but under ten times. The chain joins TRBV4-2 to TRBJ1-1; 7 bases map to TRBD1. Trimming cost V 0 bases and J 3 bases; bases outside gene matches: 10. CDR1 LGHNA and CDR2 YNFKEQ come from the germline V gene. This CDR3 is 17 amino acids long. The CDR3 loop is CASSQDSRTGRDTEAFF. CDR3 bases: TGTGCCAGCAGCCAAGATTCCCGGACAGGACGGGACACTGAAGCTTTCTTT.